This entry lists 5 T cell receptor beta chains sequenced from one sample in a study of a mutant IDH1 vaccine in newly diagnosed glioma. The protocol was immunoSEQ multiplex PCR, while the TCRdb copy is restricted to in-frame clones and leaves out a portion. This sample has under 35,000 clones; 88% occur once, and the top ten carry 4.8%. Noted time point: baseline, week 1 (first vaccination visit). Treatment of the sample: pre-vaccination baseline after standard-of-care therapy. Sequences were derived from PBMCs, sampled from a glioma patient treated with radiotherapy, temozolomide or both. Every receptor here comes from a woman aged 35 to 49 with glioma.

The rearrangement links TRBV5-4 to TRBJ2-1; 11 bases are shared with TRBD1. Per the germline V gene, CDR1 is SGHNT and CDR2 is YYREEE (reference sequence). The ends lost 3 bases at V and 4 bases at J; junction bases unmatched: 9. CDR3 size: 17 residues. This chain's CDR3 is CASSSAPGTGGYNEQFF. Written as DNA, the CDR3 is TGTGCCAGCAGCTCGGCCCCCGGGACAGGGGGGTACAATGAGCAGTTCTTC.

In DNA, the CDR3 is TGCGCCAGCAGCCAAGGGGGGACAGGGTACAATGAGCAGTTCTTC. This sequence encodes CASSQGGTGYNEQFF. The chain is built from TRBV4-3 and TRBJ2-1; TRBD1 matches 9 bases. The CDR3 totals 15 residues. Germline CDR1 and CDR2: LGHNA and YSLEER. The V and J ends lost 1 base and 4 bases, in that order; junction bases with no gene match: 2.

V and J are TRBV2 and TRBJ1-2; tentatively, D is TRBD1 (5 bases). V lost 9 bases, J lost 8 bases, and 13 bases lay in between. The CDR3 totals 11 residues. CDR1 is SNHLY, CDR2 FYNNEI, per germline. CDR3 amino acids: CARTGPGGYTF. The CDR3 DNA reads as TGTGCCAGAACAGGTCCGGGAGGCTACACCTTC.

The chain employs TRBV6-5 and TRBJ1-5, with 9 bases lining up with TRBD1. The V gene end was trimmed by 6 bases and the J gene end by 3 bases; junction bases not matched to a gene: 6. The CDR3 is 15 residues long. Germline CDR1 and CDR2: MNHEY and SVGAGI. The CDR3 bases are TGTGCCAGCAGGCCGGGACAGGGTTTCAATCAGCCCCAGCATTTT. Amino acids: CASRPGQGFNQPQHF.

This chain links TRBV7-9 with TRBJ2-7; D possibly uses TRBD1 or TRBD2 (6 bases each). The CDR3 sequence is 17 residues long. In germline, CDR1 is SEHNR, CDR2 FQNEAQ (reference sequence). V dropped 4 bases and J dropped 2 bases, with 21 bases sitting between them. The CDR3 DNA reads TGTGCCAGCAGCTACCCGGTCGGGGGCGCGGGACCCTACGAGCAGTACTTC. This encodes CASSYPVGGAGPYEQYF.